This T cell receptor (beta chain) was recovered during a study of technical replicates of blood from several donors. Produced via immunoSEQ multiplex PCR; TCRdb's table is partial and in-frame only. The sample holds over 50,000 clones, 94% seen once. Germline CDR1 and CDR2: SEHNR and FQNEAQ (reference sequence). V was pared by 10 bases and J by 7 bases, with 23 bases between. The CDR3 has 15 amino acids. Material for sequencing was T cells isolated from PBMCs. The chain combines TRBV7-9 with TRBJ2-1; tentative D call: TRBD2 (7 bases). The sequence was obtained from a human donor in good health. The CDR3 is CAIQGGGGQVNEQFF. As DNA, the CDR3 is TGTGCCATCCAGGGAGGGGGAGGGCAGGTGAATGAGCAGTTCTTC. The entire variable domain, with the rest obtained from reference TRBV7-9 and TRBJ2-1, is as follows: DTGVSQNPRHKITKRGQNVTFRCDPISEHNRLYWYRQTLGQGPEFLTYFQNEAQLEKSRLLSDRFSAERPKGSFSTLEIQRTEQGDSAMYLCAIQGGGGQVNEQFFGPGTRLTVL.